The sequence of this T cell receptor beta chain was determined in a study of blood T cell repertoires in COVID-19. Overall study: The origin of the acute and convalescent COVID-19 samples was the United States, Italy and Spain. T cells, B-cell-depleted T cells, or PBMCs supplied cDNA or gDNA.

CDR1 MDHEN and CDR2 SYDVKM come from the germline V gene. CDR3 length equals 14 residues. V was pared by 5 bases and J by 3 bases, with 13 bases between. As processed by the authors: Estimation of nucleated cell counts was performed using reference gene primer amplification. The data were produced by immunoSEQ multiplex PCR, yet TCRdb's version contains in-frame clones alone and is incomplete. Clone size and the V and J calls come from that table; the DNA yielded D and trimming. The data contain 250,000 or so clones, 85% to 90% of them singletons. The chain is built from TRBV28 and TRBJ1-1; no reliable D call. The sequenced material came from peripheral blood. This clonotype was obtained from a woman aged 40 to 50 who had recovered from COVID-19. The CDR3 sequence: CASSPGYWDTEAFF. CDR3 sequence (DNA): TGTGCCAGCAGTCCAGGATATTGGGACACTGAAGCTTTCTTT.